This record concerns one T cell receptor (beta chain) sequence. Its antigen is undetermined. This sample was taken from a study of T cells expressing NK-cell markers. Turning to the study itself: Eight donors were sequenced, seven testing HCMV-seropositive and one testing seronegative. General study findings and limits: The contribution of dominant NKG2C+ clonotypes to CD8+ T cells in roughly 6 donors was roughly 1.0-7.5%. The CD3+CD56-NKG2C+ fraction of four donors was likewise dominated by these clonotypes.

Germline-derived CDR1 and CDR2 are SGHAT and FQNNGV. This CDR3 contains 13 residues. cDNA encoding TCR beta was synthesized via 5'RACE template switching incorporating UMIs. Reprocessing the 5' RACE reads, TCRdb reports a single entry for every CDR3 protein and omits DNA. Its table records hundreds of thousands of distinct CDR3 sequences. This TCR was recovered from a man between 18 and 35 years old in good health. The sample was blood T cells: a sorted CD56 or NKG2C T cell subset, CD4+ or CD8+ T cells, or bulk PBMC T cells (not recorded which). The chain combines TRBV11-2 with TRBJ2-2. CDR3: CASSEGSTGELFF. The full variable domain, in which reference TRBV11-2 and TRBJ2-2 provide the parts outside the CDR3, is EAGVAQSPRYKIIEKRQSVAFWCNPISGHATLYWYQQILGQGPKLLIQFQNNGVVDDSQLPKDRFSAERLKGVDSTLKIQPAKLEDSAVYLCASSEGSTGELFFGEGSRLTVL.